Each of the 15 T cell receptor beta chains below was sequenced from the same sample in a study of blood T cell repertoires in COVID-19. Generated by immunoSEQ multiplex PCR, the TCRdb table keeps only in-frame clones and is missing some. This table has more than 200,000 clones, approximately 88% appearing once. Input material: PBMCs or T cells enriched from blood (not recorded which). The receptors here all came from a woman in her 30s who had been exposed to COVID-19.

V is TRBV12-3 or TRBV12-4 and J is TRBJ1-3; possibly TRBD1 for D (5 bases). The germline V and J ends were trimmed by 7 bases and 3 bases, with 10 bases remaining between them. This CDR3 comprises 13 residues. The CDR3 DNA is TGTGCCAGCACCCTGGGACTTGGAAACACCATATATTTT. This translates into CASTLGLGNTIYF.

The CDR3 sequence: CASSLLSGTKSSSYNEQFF. CDR3 DNA sequence: TGCGCCAGCAGCTTGCTGTCCGGGACTAAATCAAGCTCCTACAATGAGCAGTTCTTC. The gene calls are TRBV5-1 and TRBJ2-1; 7 bases agree with TRBD2. The CDR3 spans 19 residues. The germline V gene encodes CDR1 SGHRS and CDR2 YFSETQ. V lost 1 base and J lost 0; bases outside the gene matches: 13.

The V call is TRBV28, the J call TRBJ2-2, with D perhaps TRBD2 (5 bases). CDR3 size: 15 residues. V gave up 11 bases and J gave up 3 bases, with 19 bases separating them. From germline, CDR1 is MDHEN and CDR2 SYDVKM. The CDR3 protein is CASARSIGDTGELFF. The CDR3 region has the DNA TGTGCCTCAGCAAGGAGTATCGGGGACACCGGGGAGCTGTTTTTT.

The CDR3 spells CASSVMGQGNEKLFF. The CDR3 DNA sequence: TGTGCCAGCAGCGTAATGGGACAGGGGAATGAAAAACTGTTTTTT. J is TRBJ1-4 and V is TRBV9; 10 bases line up with TRBD1. Germline V gene sequence: CDR1 SGDLS, CDR2 YYNGEE. This CDR3 region has 15 residues. V dropped 1 base and J dropped 5; count of bases not matched to a gene: 2.

CDR3: CSVDVLANTEAFF. The CDR3 nucleotides read TGCAGCGTTGACGTTTTGGCAAACACTGAAGCTTTCTTT. This chain links TRBV29-1 with TRBJ1-1; D gene unclear. Per the germline V gene, CDR1 is SQVTM and CDR2 is ANQGSEA. V was cut by 3 bases and J by 2 bases, with 10 bases left in between. The CDR3 length is 13 residues.

The gene calls are TRBV28 and TRBJ1-6; TRBD1 aligns across 8 bases. V was clipped by 8 bases and J by 6 bases; unmatched bases: 3. Germline V gene data show CDR1 as MDHEN and CDR2 as SYDVKM. This CDR3 region has 13 residues. CDR3 in amino acids: CASGGTGNSPLHF. CDR3 DNA: TGTGCCAGCGGGGGGACAGGTAATTCACCCCTCCACTTT.

The chain carries TRBV6-5 and TRBJ1-6; D is perhaps TRBD1 (5 bases). The germline gives CDR1 MNHEY, CDR2 SVGAGI. The V and J ends lost 11 bases and 2 bases respectively, with 13 bases between them. The CDR3 is made up of 14 amino acids. The CDR3 DNA is TGTGCCTCAGACAGAGGACCCTATAATTCACCCCTCCACTTT. This codes for CASDRGPYNSPLHF.

The gene calls are TRBV13 and TRBJ2-6, with 10 bases identical to TRBD1. J gave up 0 bases and V 6 bases, and 14 bases lay outside the gene matches. CDR1 and CDR2 from the germline V gene are PRHDT and FYEKMQ (reference sequence). The CDR3 is 20 amino acids. This CDR3 is CASSKKTGGGVSSGANVLTF. The CDR3 nucleotides read TGTGCCAGCAGTAAGAAGACAGGGGGCGGGGTGAGCTCTGGGGCCAACGTCCTGACTTTC.

CDR3 region: CASSPGQVNSPLHF. For the CDR3, the DNA is TGTGCCAGCAGCCCCGGACAGGTTAATTCACCCCTCCACTTT. The chain has TRBV7-9 and TRBJ1-6, with 7 bases aligning to TRBD1. Germline V lookup: CDR1 SEHNR, CDR2 FQNEAQ (reference sequence). The CDR3 loop spans 14 amino acids. After removal of 5 bases from V and 6 bases from J, the junction contained 4 bases not matched to a gene. Filled out from reference TRBV7-9 and TRBJ1-6, the complete variable domain reads DTGVSQNPRHKITKRGQNVTFRCDPISEHNRLYWYRQTLGQGPEFLTYFQNEAQLEKSRLLSDRFSAERPKGSFSTLEIQRTEQGDSAMYLCASSPGQVNSPLHFGNGTRLTVT.

This rearrangement joins TRBV20-1 to TRBJ2-7, with D possibly matching TRBD2 (5 bases). This CDR3 comprises 11 residues. The V end was cut by 6 bases, the J end by 6 bases, with 12 bases between. The germline V gene encodes CDR1 DFQATT and CDR2 SNEGSKA (reference sequence). CDR3 protein: CSARIGIEQYF. For the CDR3, the DNA is TGCAGTGCACGTATCGGGATCGAGCAGTACTTC.

This clone was seen a handful of times. The J gene is TRBJ1-2, the V gene TRBV12-3 or TRBV12-4, with 7 bases matching TRBD1. V lost 7 bases, J lost 0 bases, and 2 bases stayed unmatched. This CDR3 is built from 13 residues. CDR3 DNA sequence: TGTGCCAGCATGGGGACAGCTAACTATGGCTACACCTTC. As protein: CASMGTANYGYTF.

The chain joins TRBV7-2 to TRBJ1-2; the D gene is possibly TRBD1 (6 bases). The CDR3 totals 14 residues. V was cut by 6 bases and J by 0 bases, with 11 bases left in between. Germline values: CDR1 SGHTA, CDR2 FQGNSA. The CDR3 loop reads CASRGAPSNYGYTF. The DNA of the CDR3 is TGTGCCAGCAGGGGGGCACCCTCTAACTATGGCTACACCTTC. Together with reference TRBV7-2 and TRBJ1-2, the CDR3 gives the full variable domain: GAGVSQSPSNKVTEKGKDVELRCDPISGHTALYWYRQSLGQGLEFLIYFQGNSAPDKSGLPSDRFSAERTGGSVSTLTIQRTQQEDSAVYLCASRGAPSNYGYTFGSGTRLTVV.

The CDR3 DNA reads TGTGCCAGCAGTTTTCGGGGGATCGAATCTGGAAACACCATATATTTT. It encodes CASSFRGIESGNTIYF. The V and J genes are TRBV28 and TRBJ1-3, with D maybe TRBD1 (5 bases). Per the germline V gene, CDR1 is MDHEN and CDR2 is SYDVKM. The CDR3 is made up of 16 amino acids. Trimming left V 3 bases short and J 1 base short, with 13 bases between.

The rearrangement links TRBV3-1 (or the pseudogene TRBV3-2) to TRBJ1-1; possible D gene TRBD1, 5 bases. V dropped 3 bases and J dropped 5 bases, with 16 bases sitting between them. The CDR3 is 15 amino acids. Germline V gene sequence: CDR1 LGHDT, CDR2 YNNKEL (reference sequence). The CDR3 DNA is TGTGCCAGCAGCCAGGCGACAGCCGTCTTTACTGAAGCTTTCTTT. This codes for CASSQATAVFTEAFF.

This chain links TRBV7-3 with TRBJ2-2; a weak D match, TRBD2 (5 bases). The CDR3 is 12 residues long. In germline, CDR1 is SGHTA, CDR2 FQGTGA. V was clipped by 4 bases and J by 7 bases, with 7 bases between them. The CDR3 DNA reads as TGTGCCAGCAGCTCAGCGGTCGGGGAGCTGTTTTTT. Residues: CASSSAVGELFF.